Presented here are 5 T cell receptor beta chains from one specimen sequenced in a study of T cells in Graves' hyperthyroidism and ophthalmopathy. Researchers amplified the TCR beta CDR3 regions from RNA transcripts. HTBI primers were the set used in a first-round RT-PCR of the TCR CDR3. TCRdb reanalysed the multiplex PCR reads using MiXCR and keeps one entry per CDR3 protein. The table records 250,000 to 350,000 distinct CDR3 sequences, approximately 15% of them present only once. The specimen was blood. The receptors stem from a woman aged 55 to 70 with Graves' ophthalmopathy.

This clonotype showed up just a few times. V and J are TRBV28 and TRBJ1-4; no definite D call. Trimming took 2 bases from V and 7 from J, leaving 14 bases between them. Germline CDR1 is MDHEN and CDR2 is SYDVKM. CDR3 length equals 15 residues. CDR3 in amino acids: CASSLIPGSGEKLFF. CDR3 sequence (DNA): TGTGCCAGCAGTTTAATCCCGGGCAGTGGTGAAAAACTGTTTTTT.

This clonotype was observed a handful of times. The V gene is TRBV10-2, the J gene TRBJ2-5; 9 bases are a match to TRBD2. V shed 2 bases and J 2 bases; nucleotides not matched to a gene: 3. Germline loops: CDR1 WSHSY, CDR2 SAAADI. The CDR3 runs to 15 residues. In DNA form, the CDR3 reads TGCGCCAGCAGTGAGAGGCGGGGGGGTCAAGAGACCCAGTACTTC. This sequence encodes CASSERRGGQETQYF.

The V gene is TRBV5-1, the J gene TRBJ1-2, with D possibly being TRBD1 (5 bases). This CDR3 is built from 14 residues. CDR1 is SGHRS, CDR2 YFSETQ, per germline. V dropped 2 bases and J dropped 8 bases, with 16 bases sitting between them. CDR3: CASSFQGVGEGYTF. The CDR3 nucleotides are TGCGCCAGCAGCTTCCAGGGTGTGGGGGAAGGCTACACCTTC.

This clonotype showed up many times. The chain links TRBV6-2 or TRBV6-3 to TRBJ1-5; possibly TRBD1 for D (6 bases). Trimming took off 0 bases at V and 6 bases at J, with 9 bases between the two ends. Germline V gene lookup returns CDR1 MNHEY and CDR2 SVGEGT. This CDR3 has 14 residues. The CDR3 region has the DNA TGTGCCAGCAGTTACTCGTCAGGGGTTCAGCCCCAGCATTTT. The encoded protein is CASSYSSGVQPQHF.

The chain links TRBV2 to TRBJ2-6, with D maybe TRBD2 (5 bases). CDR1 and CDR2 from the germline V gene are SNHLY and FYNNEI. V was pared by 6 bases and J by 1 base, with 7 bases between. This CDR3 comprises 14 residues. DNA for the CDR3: TGTGCCAGCAGGAGGGATTCTGGGGCCAACGTCCTGACTTTC. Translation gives CASRRDSGANVLTF. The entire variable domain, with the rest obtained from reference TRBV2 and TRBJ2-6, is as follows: EPEVTQTPSHQVTQMGQEVILRCVPISNHLYFYWYRQILGQKVEFLVSFYNNEISEKSEIFDDQFSVERPDGSNFTLKIRSTKLEDSAMYFCASRRDSGANVLTFGAGSRLTVL.